A single sample gave rise to the 20 T cell receptor beta chains below, sequenced in a study of T cell responses to AZD1222 COVID-19 vaccine. The data were produced by immunoSEQ multiplex PCR, yet TCRdb's version contains in-frame clones alone and is incomplete. The data contain about 110,000 clones, about nine tenths of them singletons. The sequencing used peripheral blood, collected on day 0 of AZD1222 vaccination. These receptors originate from an adult in good health.

The chain joins TRBV19 to TRBJ1-1, with D hard to call. CDR1 LNHDA and CDR2 SQIVND come from the germline V gene (reference sequence). This CDR3 comprises 14 residues. V dropped 5 bases and J dropped 0 bases, with 10 bases sitting between them. The CDR3 here is CASSWAGMNTEAFF. CDR3 sequence (DNA): TGTGCCAGTAGTTGGGCAGGCATGAACACTGAAGCTTTCTTT. Full variable domain (remainder filled in from reference TRBV19 and TRBJ1-1): DGGITQSPKYLFRKEGQNVTLSCEQNLNHDAMYWYRQDPGQGLRLIYYSQIVNDFQKGDIAEGYSVSREKKESFPLTVTSAQKNPTAFYLCASSWAGMNTEAFFGQGTRLTVV.

This clone was recorded a few times. V is TRBV5-1 and J is TRBJ2-7, with D perhaps TRBD2 (5 bases). Germline-derived CDR1 and CDR2 are SGHRS and YFSETQ. This CDR3 region has 16 residues. V was pared by 6 bases and J by 5 bases, with 24 bases between. CDR3 sequence (DNA): TGCGCCAGCATCGAGGGCGGACCCTCCGGTGTAGACGAGCAGTACTTC. Amino acids: CASIEGGPSGVDEQYF.

This chain links TRBV28 with TRBJ1-1, with no clear D. Germline V gene sequence: CDR1 MDHEN, CDR2 SYDVKM. This CDR3 spans 12 amino acids. Between the trimmed V and J ends, which lost 6 bases and 1 base, there was a span of 6 bases. This CDR3 reads CASSLKNTEAFF. The CDR3 bases are TGTGCCAGCAGCCTCAAGAACACTGAAGCTTTCTTT.

This clone was counted a few times. The chain has TRBV11-2 and TRBJ2-2; 8 bases map to TRBD2. Germline trimming cut 6 bases from V and 0 bases from J; bases unmatched to any gene: 3. Germline CDR1 SGHAT, CDR2 FQNNGV. The CDR3 length is 15 residues. The CDR3 reads CASRLSGANTGELFF. As DNA, the CDR3 is TGTGCCAGCAGGCTTAGCGGGGCGAACACCGGGGAGCTGTTTTTT.

This clone came up once. The V gene is TRBV7-3, the J gene TRBJ1-2; tentatively, D is TRBD1 (5 bases). The CDR3 is 15 amino acids. Germline values: CDR1 SGHTA, CDR2 FQGTGA. The V end was cut by 0 bases, the J end by 6 bases, with 14 bases between. CDR3 nucleotide sequence: TGTGCCAGCAGCTTAACGGGCGGGACCGCTGATGGCTACACCTTC. It yields the protein CASSLTGGTADGYTF.

This clone was seen a handful of times. Other nucleotide sequences from this sample produce the same CDR3. The V gene is TRBV3-1 (or the pseudogene TRBV3-2), the J gene TRBJ2-7; no reliable D call. The CDR3 has 14 amino acids. Germline V gene lookup returns CDR1 LGHDT and CDR2 YNNKEL (reference sequence). Deletions cut 3 bases from V and 0 bases from J, with 9 bases between. The CDR3 protein is CASSQEGSSYEQYF. Here the CDR3 DNA reads TGTGCCAGCAGCCAGGAAGGGTCCTCCTACGAGCAGTACTTC.

The genes are TRBV6-5 and TRBJ2-1; 7 bases agree with TRBD2. The CDR3 spans 15 residues. The germline V gene encodes CDR1 MNHEY and CDR2 SVGAGI. V lost 2 bases and J lost 5; bases outside the gene matches: 6. CDR3 protein: CASSYLRGGDNEQFF. Written as DNA, the CDR3 is TGTGCCAGCAGTTACCTAAGGGGAGGGGACAATGAGCAGTTCTTC.

The chain carries TRBV7-9 and TRBJ2-1; D is uncertain. The germline V gene encodes CDR1 SEHNR and CDR2 FQNEAQ (reference sequence). The CDR3 extends over 13 amino acids. Trimming removed 1 base from V and 4 bases from J, with 5 bases in between. Here the CDR3 DNA reads TGTGCCAGCAGCTTAGGGCTGTACAATGAGCAGTTCTTC. Protein product: CASSLGLYNEQFF.

The chain employs TRBV18 and TRBJ1-1; D is unclear. The V gene's germline CDR1 is KGHSH and CDR2 LQKENI. CDR3 length: 13 residues. V was shortened by 3 bases and J by 1 base, with 6 bases between the two germline ends. The chain's CDR3 is CASSPAGNTEAFF. DNA for the CDR3: TGTGCCAGCTCACCCGCCGGGAACACTGAAGCTTTCTTT.

This clone was picked up one time. CDR3 sequence reads: CASSLGSGWNEQYF. DNA for the CDR3: TGCGCCAGCAGCTTGGGATCAGGGTGGAACGAGCAGTACTTC. The chain couples TRBV5-1 to TRBJ2-7, with a weak D call TRBD1 (5 bases). V was shortened by 0 bases and J by 5 bases, with 12 bases between the two germline ends. Germline CDR1 SGHRS, CDR2 YFSETQ. The CDR3 spans 14 residues.

The V gene is TRBV6-5, the J gene TRBJ2-7; a weak D match, TRBD1 (5 bases). The CDR3 runs 12 residues. Germline V CDR1 and CDR2: MNHEY, SVGAGI. V was cut by 7 bases and J by 4 bases, with 11 bases left in between. As DNA, the CDR3 is TGTGCCAGCACGCCGACAGAGTACGAGCAGTACTTC. Its translation: CASTPTEYEQYF.

This clone was recorded only once. The genes are TRBV4-1 and TRBJ1-3; D remains unclear. V was clipped by 0 bases and J by 0 bases, with 6 bases between them. The CDR3 is 15 amino acids. Germline V gene sequence: CDR1 MGHRA, CDR2 YSYEKL. DNA of the CDR3: TGCGCCAGCAGCCAAGAGGGGTTCTCTGGAAACACCATATATTTT. Translation: CASSQEGFSGNTIYF.

The chain is built from TRBV6-5 and TRBJ2-7; 8 bases map to TRBD2. V dropped 7 bases and J dropped 0; count of bases not matched to a gene: 8. Germline V gives CDR1 MNHEY, CDR2 SVGAGI. This CDR3 spans 15 amino acids. CDR3: CASIPGGASSYEQYF. CDR3 sequence (DNA): TGTGCCAGCATCCCGGGGGGGGCGAGCTCCTACGAGCAGTACTTC.

The chain joins TRBV7-2 to TRBJ1-2; no firm D call. Trimming took off 4 bases at V and 2 bases at J, with 8 bases between the two ends. The CDR3 totals 13 residues. From germline, CDR1 is SGHTA and CDR2 FQGNSA. The CDR3 DNA is TGTGCCAGCAGCTATAAAGGGAACTATGGCTACACCTTC. Its translation: CASSYKGNYGYTF.

This clone appeared a single time. V gene TRBV7-2 combines with J gene TRBJ2-3; 7 positions agree with TRBD2. The CDR3 consists of 14 residues. The ends lost 2 bases at V and 3 bases at J; junction bases unmatched: 2. The V gene's germline CDR1 is SGHTA and CDR2 FQGNSA. This CDR3 is CASSLLAATDTQYF. The CDR3 nucleotides read TGTGCCAGCAGCTTACTAGCGGCGACAGATACGCAGTATTTT.

This clone was seen a single time. The chain carries TRBV6-5 and TRBJ2-3; a weak D match, TRBD2 (5 bases). CDR1 MNHEY and CDR2 SVGAGI come from the germline V gene. This CDR3 spans 12 amino acids. Trimming took off 7 bases at V and 5 bases at J, with 10 bases between the two ends. DNA of the CDR3: TGTGCCAGCAATAGAGGAGGAGATACGCAGTATTTT. Amino acid sequence: CASNRGGDTQYF.

The rearrangement joins TRBV7-9 to TRBJ1-3, with D possibly being TRBD1 (5 bases). In germline, CDR1 is SEHNR, CDR2 FQNEAQ (reference sequence). The CDR3 sequence is 16 residues long. The V end lost 1 base, the J end lost 0 bases, and 10 bases lay between the germline ends. The CDR3 is CASSLGTSSSGNTIYF. Written as DNA, the CDR3 is TGTGCCAGCAGCTTAGGGACATCGAGCTCTGGAAACACCATATATTTT. Full variable domain (outside the CDR3, taken from reference TRBV7-9 and TRBJ1-3): DTGVSQNPRHKITKRGQNVTFRCDPISEHNRLYWYRQTLGQGPEFLTYFQNEAQLEKSRLLSDRFSAERPKGSFSTLEIQRTEQGDSAMYLCASSLGTSSSGNTIYFGEGSWLTVV.

The rearrangement links TRBV2 to TRBJ2-3; TRBD2 aligns across 7 bases. The J segment lost 11 bases and the V segment lost 7 bases, leaving 6 bases of the junction unmatched. The CDR3 is 11 residues long. Germline CDR1 is SNHLY and CDR2 is FYNNEI. The CDR3 reads CASNGLELQYF. CDR3 coding DNA: TGTGCCAGCAACGGACTAGAACTGCAGTATTTT. Using reference TRBV2 and TRBJ2-3 for the parts outside the CDR3, the full variable domain is EPEVTQTPSHQVTQMGQEVILRCVPISNHLYFYWYRQILGQKVEFLVSFYNNEISEKSEIFDDQFSVERPDGSNFTLKIRSTKLEDSAMYFCASNGLELQYFGPGTRLTVL.

V usage is TRBV28 and J usage is TRBJ2-7; 10 bases agree with TRBD2. This CDR3 has 15 residues. After removal of 6 bases from V and 0 bases from J, the junction contained 5 bases not matched to a gene. The germline V gene encodes CDR1 MDHEN and CDR2 SYDVKM. CDR3 coding DNA: TGTGCCAGCAGAACATCTAGCGGGAGCTCCTACGAGCAGTACTTC. This gives the protein CASRTSSGSSYEQYF.

This rearrangement joins TRBV5-1 to TRBJ2-2; D is perhaps TRBD1 (5 bases). V lost 2 bases and J lost 6, with 8 bases in between. Germline V gives CDR1 SGHRS, CDR2 YFSETQ. The CDR3 covers 13 residues. This CDR3 reads CASSFREPGELFF. CDR3 coding DNA: TGCGCCAGCAGCTTCAGGGAACCCGGGGAGCTGTTTTTT. The whole variable domain, filled in from reference TRBV5-1 and TRBJ2-2, reads KAGVTQTPRYLIKTRGQQVTLSCSPISGHRSVSWYQQTPGQGLQFLFEYFSETQRNKGNFPGRFSGRQFSNSRSEMNVSTLELGDSALYLCASSFREPGELFFGEGSRLTVL.